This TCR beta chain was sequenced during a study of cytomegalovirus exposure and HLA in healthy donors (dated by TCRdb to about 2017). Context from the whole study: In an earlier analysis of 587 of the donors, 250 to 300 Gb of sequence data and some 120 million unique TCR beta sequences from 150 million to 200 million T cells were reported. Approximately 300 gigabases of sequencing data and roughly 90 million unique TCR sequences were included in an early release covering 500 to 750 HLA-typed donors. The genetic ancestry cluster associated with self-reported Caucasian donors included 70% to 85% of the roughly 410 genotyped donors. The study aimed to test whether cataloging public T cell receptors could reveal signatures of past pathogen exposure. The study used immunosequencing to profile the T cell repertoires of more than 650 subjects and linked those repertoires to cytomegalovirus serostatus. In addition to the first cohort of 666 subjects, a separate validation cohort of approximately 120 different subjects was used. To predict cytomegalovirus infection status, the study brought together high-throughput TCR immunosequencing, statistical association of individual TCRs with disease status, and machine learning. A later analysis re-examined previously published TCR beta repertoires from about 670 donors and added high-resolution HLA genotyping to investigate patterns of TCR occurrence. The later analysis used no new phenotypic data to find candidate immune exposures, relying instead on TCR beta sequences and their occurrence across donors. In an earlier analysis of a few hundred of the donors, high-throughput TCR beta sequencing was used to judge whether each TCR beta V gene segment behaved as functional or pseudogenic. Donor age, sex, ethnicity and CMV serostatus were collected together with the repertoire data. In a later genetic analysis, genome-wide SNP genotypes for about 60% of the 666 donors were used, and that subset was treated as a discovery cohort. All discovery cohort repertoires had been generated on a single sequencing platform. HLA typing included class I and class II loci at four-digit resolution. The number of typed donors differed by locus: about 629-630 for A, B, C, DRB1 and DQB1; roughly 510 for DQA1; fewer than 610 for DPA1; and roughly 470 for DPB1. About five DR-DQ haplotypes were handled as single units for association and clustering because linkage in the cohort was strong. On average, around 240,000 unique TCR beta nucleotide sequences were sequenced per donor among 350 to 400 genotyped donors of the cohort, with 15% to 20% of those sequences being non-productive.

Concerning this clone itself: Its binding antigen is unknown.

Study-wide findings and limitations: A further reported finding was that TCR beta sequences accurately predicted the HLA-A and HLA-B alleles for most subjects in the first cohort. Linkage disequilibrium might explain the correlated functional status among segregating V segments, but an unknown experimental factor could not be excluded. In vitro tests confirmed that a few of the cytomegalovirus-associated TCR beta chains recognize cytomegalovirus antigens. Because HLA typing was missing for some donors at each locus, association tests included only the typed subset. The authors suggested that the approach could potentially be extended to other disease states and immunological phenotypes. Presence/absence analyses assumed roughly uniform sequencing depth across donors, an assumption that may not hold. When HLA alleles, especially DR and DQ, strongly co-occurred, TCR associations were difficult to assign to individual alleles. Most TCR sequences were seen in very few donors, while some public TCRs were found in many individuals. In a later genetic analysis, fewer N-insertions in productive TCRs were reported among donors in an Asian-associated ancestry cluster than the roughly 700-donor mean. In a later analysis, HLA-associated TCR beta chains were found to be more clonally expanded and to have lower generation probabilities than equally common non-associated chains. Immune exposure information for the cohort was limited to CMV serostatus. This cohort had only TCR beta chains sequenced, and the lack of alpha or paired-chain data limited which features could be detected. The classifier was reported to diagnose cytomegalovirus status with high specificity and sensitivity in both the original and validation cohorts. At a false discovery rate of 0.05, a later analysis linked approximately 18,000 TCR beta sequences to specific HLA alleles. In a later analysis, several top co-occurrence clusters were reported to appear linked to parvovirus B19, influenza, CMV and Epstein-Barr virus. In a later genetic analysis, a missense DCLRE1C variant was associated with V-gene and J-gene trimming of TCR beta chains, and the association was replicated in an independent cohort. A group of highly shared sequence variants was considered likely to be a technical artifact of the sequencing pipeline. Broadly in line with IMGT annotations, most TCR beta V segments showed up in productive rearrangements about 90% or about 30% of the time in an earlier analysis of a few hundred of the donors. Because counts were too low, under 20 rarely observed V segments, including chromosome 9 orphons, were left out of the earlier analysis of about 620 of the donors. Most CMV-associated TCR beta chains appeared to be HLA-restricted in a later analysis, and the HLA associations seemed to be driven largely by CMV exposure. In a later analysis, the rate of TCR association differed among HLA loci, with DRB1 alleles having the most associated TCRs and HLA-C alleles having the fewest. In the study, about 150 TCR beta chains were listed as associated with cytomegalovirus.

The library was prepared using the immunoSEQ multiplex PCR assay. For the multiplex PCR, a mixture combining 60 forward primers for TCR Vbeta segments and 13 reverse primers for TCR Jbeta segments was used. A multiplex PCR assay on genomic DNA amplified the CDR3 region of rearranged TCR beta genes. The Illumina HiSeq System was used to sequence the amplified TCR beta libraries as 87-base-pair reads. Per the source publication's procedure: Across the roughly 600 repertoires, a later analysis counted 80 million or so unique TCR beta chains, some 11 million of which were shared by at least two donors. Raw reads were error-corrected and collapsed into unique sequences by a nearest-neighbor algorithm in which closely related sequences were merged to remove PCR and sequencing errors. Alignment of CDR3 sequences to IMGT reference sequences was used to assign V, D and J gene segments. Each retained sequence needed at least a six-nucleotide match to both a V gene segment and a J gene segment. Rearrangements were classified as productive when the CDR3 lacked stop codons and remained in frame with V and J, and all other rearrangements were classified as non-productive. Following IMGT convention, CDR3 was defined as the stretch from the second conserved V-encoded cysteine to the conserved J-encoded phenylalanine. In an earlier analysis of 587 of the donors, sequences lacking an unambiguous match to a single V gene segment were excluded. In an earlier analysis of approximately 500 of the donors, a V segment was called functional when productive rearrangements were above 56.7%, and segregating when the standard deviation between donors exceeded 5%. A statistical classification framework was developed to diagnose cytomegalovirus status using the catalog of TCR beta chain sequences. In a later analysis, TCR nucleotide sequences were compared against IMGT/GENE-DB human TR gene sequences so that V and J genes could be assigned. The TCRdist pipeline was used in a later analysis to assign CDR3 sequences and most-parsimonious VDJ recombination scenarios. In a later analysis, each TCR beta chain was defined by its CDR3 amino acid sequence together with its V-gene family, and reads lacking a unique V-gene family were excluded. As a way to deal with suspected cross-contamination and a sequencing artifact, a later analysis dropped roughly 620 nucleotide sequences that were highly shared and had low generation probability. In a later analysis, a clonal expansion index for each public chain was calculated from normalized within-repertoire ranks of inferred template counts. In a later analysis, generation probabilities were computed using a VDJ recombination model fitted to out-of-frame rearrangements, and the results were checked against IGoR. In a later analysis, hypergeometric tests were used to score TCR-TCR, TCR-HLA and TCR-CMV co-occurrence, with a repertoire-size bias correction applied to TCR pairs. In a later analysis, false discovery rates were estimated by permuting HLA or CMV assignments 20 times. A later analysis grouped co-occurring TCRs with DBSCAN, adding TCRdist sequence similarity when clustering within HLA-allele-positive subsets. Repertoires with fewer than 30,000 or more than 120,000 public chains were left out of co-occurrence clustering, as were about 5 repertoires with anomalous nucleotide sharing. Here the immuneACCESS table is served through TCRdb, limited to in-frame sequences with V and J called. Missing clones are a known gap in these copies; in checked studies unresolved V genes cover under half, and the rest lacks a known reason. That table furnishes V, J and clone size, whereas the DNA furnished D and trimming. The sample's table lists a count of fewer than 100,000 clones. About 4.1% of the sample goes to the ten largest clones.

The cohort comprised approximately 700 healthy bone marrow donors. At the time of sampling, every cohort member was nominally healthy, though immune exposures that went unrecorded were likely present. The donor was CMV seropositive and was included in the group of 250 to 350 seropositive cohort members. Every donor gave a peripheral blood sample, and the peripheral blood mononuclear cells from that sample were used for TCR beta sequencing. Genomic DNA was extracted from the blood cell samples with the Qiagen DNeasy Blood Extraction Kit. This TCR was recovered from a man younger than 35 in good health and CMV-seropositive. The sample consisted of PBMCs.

The encoded CDR3 is CASSHPRLAGGPDQYF. The nucleotide sequence is given as TGTGCCAGCAGCCACCCGCGACTAGCGGGGGGCCCGGACCAGTACTTC. Recombination linked TRBV7-9 to TRBJ2-7; TRBD2 lines up with 13 middle nucleotides. Trimming leaves V shorter by 5 bases and J shorter by 10 bases, with the junction holding 14 bases beyond the gene matches. The CDR3 starts with the cysteine, ends with the phenylalanine, and has 16 residues. The entry retains the CDR3 DNA only, 48 bases that are in frame from base 1. Taken from the germline V gene (reference sequence), the CDR1 and CDR2 loops are SEHNR and FQNEAQ.